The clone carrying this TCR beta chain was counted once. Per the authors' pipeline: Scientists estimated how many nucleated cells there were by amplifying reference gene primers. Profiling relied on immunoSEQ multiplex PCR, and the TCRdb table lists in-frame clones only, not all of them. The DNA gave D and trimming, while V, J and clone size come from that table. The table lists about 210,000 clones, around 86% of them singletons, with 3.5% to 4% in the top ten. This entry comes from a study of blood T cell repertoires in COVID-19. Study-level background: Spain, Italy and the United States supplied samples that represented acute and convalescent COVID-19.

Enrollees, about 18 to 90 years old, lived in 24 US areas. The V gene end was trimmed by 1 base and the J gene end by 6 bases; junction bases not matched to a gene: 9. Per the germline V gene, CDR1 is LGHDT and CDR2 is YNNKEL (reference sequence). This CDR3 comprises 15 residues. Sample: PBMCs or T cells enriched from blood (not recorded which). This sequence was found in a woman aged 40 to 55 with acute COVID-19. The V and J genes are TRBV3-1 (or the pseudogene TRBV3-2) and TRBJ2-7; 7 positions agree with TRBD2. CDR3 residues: CASSQGAAGFGEQYF. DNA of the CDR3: TGTGCCAGCAGCCAAGGGGCAGCGGGGTTTGGCGAGCAGTACTTC.